Below, 5 T cell receptor beta chains from the same sample are listed, as sequenced in a study of T cell responses to AZD1222 COVID-19 vaccine. Method: immunoSEQ multiplex PCR; TCRdb's copy keeps in-frame clones and lacks some. The sample lists about 220,000 clones; about 92% were seen once. The source was peripheral blood, collected on day 0 of MenACWY control vaccination. These receptor sequences come from an adult in good health.

J is TRBJ1-2 and V is TRBV3-1 (or the pseudogene TRBV3-2); no reliable D call. The CDR3 has 12 residues. Trimming took off 5 bases at V and 2 bases at J, with 6 bases between the two ends. Germline-derived CDR1 and CDR2 are LGHDT and YNNKEL (reference sequence). CDR3 bases: TGTGCCAGCAGCTCCTCGAACTATGGCTACACCTTC. Its protein product is CASSSSNYGYTF.

This chain uses TRBV29-1 with TRBJ2-5; 9 nucleotides match TRBD2. The germline CDR1 and CDR2 sequences are SQVTM and ANQGSEA. Unmatched junction bases numbered 7, after V lost 4 bases and J lost 4 bases. This CDR3 spans 14 amino acids. The CDR3 DNA sequence: TGCAGCGTTGGCGGGGGGGGAATGGGAGAGACCCAGTACTTC. Translating gives CSVGGGGMGETQYF.

This clone appeared a single time. The rearrangement joins TRBV2 to TRBJ2-1; TRBD2 aligns across 10 bases. The CDR3 consists of 15 residues. Germline V gives CDR1 SNHLY, CDR2 FYNNEI. V trimming: 5 bases; J trimming: 8 bases; junction bases outside the gene matches: 9. As DNA, the CDR3 is TGTGCCAGCAGTTTACCAAGCGGGGGGGAGGATGAGCAGTTCTTC. Its protein product is CASSLPSGGEDEQFF.

V usage is TRBV25-1 and J usage is TRBJ1-3, with D perhaps matching TRBD1 (6 bases). CDR1 and CDR2 (germline): MGHDK, SYGVNS. This CDR3 is 15 amino acids long. V dropped 4 bases and J dropped 3 bases, with 13 bases sitting between them. The CDR3 region has the DNA TGTGCCAGCAGTGCAAAGGGAGGGGGTGGAAACACCATATATTTT. Translated, it gives CASSAKGGGGNTIYF.

The J gene is TRBJ1-5, the V gene TRBV30; D may be TRBD1 (5 bases). There are 14 residues in the CDR3. Per the germline V gene, CDR1 is GTSNPN and CDR2 is SVGIG (reference sequence). Trimming left V 1 base short and J 5 bases short, with 12 bases between. Written as DNA, the CDR3 is TGTGCCTGGAGTGCCGGGGACGGATATCAGCCCCAGCATTTT. This translates into CAWSAGDGYQPQHF.